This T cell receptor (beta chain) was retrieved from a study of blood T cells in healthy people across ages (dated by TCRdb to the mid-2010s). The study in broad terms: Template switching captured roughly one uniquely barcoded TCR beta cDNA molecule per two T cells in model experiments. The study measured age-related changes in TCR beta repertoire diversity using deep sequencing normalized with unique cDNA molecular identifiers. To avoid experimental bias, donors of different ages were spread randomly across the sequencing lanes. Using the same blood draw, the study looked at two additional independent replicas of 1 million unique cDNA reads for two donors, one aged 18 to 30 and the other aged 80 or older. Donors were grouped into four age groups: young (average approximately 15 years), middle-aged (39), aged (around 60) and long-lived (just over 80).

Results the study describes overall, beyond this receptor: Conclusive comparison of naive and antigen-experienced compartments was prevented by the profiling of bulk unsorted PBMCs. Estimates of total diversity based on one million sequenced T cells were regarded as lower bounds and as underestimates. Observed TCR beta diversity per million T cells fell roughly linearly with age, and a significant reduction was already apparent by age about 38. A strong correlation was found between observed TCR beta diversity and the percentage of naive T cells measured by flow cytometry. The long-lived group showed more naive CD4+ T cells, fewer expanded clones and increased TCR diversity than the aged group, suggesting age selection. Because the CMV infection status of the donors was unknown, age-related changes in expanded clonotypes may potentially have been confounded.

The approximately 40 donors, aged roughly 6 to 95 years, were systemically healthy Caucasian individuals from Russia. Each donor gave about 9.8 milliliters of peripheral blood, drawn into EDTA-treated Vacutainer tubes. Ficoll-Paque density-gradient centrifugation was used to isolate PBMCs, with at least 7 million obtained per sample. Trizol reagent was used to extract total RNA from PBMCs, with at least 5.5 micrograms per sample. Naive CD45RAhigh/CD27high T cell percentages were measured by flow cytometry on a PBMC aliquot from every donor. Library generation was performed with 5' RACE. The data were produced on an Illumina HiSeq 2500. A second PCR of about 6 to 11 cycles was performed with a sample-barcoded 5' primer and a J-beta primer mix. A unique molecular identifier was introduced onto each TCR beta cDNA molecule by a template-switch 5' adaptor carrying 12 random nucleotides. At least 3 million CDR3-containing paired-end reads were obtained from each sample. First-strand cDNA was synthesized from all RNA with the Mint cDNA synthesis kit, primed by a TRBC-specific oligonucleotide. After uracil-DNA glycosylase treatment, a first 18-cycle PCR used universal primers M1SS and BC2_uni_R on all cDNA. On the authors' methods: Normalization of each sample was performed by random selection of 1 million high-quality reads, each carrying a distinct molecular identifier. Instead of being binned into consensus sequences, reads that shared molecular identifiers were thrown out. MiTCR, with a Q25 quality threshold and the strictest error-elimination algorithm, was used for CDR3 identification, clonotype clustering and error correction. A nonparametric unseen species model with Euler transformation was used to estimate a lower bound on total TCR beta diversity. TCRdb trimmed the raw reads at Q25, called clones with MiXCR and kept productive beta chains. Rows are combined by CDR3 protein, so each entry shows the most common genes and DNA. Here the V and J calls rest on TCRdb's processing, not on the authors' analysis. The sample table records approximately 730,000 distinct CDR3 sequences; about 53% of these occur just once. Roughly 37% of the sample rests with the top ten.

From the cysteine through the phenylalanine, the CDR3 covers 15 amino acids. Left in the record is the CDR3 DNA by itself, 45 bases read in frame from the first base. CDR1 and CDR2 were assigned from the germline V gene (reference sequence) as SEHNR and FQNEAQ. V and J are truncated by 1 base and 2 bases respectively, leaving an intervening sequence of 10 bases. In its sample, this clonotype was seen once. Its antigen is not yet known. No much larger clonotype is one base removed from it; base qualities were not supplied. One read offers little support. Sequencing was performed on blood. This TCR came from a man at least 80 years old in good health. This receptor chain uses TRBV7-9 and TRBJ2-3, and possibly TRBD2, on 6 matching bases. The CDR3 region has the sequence CASSLGLVDTDTQYF. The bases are TGTGCCAGCAGCTTAGGACTAGTCGACACAGATACGCAGTATTTT. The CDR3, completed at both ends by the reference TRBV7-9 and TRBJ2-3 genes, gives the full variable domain DTGVSQNPRHKITKRGQNVTFRCDPISEHNRLYWYRQTLGQGPEFLTYFQNEAQLEKSRLLSDRFSAERPKGSFSTLEIQRTEQGDSAMYLCASSLGLVDTDTQYFGPGTRLTVL.